This entry features one T cell receptor beta chain sequence. This clonotype was seen just once. This receptor's antigen is unknown. Base-call qualities are not available, and no considerably larger clone is one nucleotide away. Evidence from a single read is weak. RNA was extracted with the RNeasy kit and roughly 0.5 to 1 ug was reverse transcribed using random hexamers. The immunoSEQ multiplex PCR assay, covering 54 Vbeta and 13 Jbeta segments, was used to amplify TCR beta CDR3 regions. PCR amplification bias was corrected using a synthetic template baseline for primer optimization and computational correction. Per the original workflow: Only productive sequences were kept, with reads annotated to V, D and J genes according to IMGT and analyzed in immunoSEQ Analyzer. Clonality was calculated as one minus the Shannon entropy normalized by log2 of the number of productive unique sequences. For each patient and control, public and private clones were evaluated within the 100 most prevalent clones. Clones were defined as Susac-specific if absent from the healthy and MS cohorts, from around 1,100 published viral clones and from other ImmuneACCESS disease sequences. Through fastp at Q25 and MiXCR, TCRdb rebuilt clones from the public reads, retaining in-frame beta chains. Here each entry gathers all rows of one CDR3 protein and keeps the most common genes and DNA. The authors' filters were not applied to this entry. Across this sample there are 170,000 or so distinct CDR3 sequences, with roughly 94% seen only once. The top ten clones comprise around 0.095% of the sample.

This specimen belongs to a study of CD8 T cells in Susac syndrome (dated by TCRdb to between 2019 and 2020). For the study in its entirety: Among the Susac syndrome patients who were sequenced, clinically active disease was present in over 5 and clinical remission was observed in about eight. Susac syndrome patients were therapy-naive, on corticosteroids (some also receiving IVIg), or on IVIg alone at blood withdrawal. Whether CD8+ T cell activation and differentiation in Susac syndrome was antigen driven was tested using repertoire sequencing. Results and caveats for the whole study, not just this receptor: The number of individuals in the TCR sequencing and HLA analysis was recognized as being relatively small. The CD4+ T cell repertoire of patients with Susac syndrome showed no detectable clonal expansion.

High-throughput TCR beta sequencing profiled peripheral blood CD8+ and CD4+ T cells from healthy donors, Susac syndrome patients and multiple sclerosis patients. The Susac syndrome patients fulfilled recently defined diagnostic criteria for definite or probable disease. Bulk CD8+ and CD4+ T cells were purified magnetically by negative isolation, whereas CD8+ TEMRA cells were enriched by FACS. Blood was drawn into EDTA tubes, processed within 24 hours, and PBMCs were isolated by density gradient centrifugation. PBMCs intended for TCR sequencing were frozen in liquid nitrogen and were later thawed in a 37 degrees C water bath. A purity of at least 90% was achieved for sorted or isolated CD4+, CD8+ and CD8+ TEMRA cells. The V end loses 6 bases and the J end loses 3 bases, and a stretch of 15 bases separates them. The CDR3, from cysteine to phenylalanine, totals 14 residues. The read is trimmed to its CDR3 DNA, 42 bases read in frame from base 1. CDR1 and CDR2 were assigned from the germline V gene as SNHLY and FYNNEI.

The clonotype was recovered from a human donor with Susac syndrome. The rearranged segments are TRBV2 and TRBJ2-7; the D region possibly corresponds to TRBD1 (6 bases align). Material for sequencing was CD4+ T cells from PBMCs. The CDR3: CASRMDSGDYEQYF. The DNA is as follows: TGTGCCAGCAGAATGGACAGCGGTGACTACGAGCAGTACTTC.